This is a list of T cell receptor beta chains from one sample in a study of shared clonotypes between healthy human individuals. Sequencing used immunoSEQ multiplex PCR; TCRdb keeps in-frame clones, though not all of them. The sample has 1,500,000 or so clones, 98% to 99% seen once; the top ten hold about 0.35%. Sequenced material: naive CD4+ T cells sorted from blood. The receptor source for this set is a man younger than 45 in good health. Both conserved end residues are part of each CDR3. The D gene is left open where the match is weak. Rows give clone size only sometimes, using once, few, many, or a class for an expanded clone.

V gene: TRBV10-3
J gene: TRBJ2-1
D gene: NA
CDR3 length: 12
clone size: NA
CDR3 protein: CAISRAGNEQFF
CDR3 DNA: TGTGCCATCAGTCGGGCCGGGAATGAGCAGTTCTTC

V gene: TRBV7-6
J gene: TRBJ2-7
D gene: TRBD2
CDR3 length: 17
clone size: NA
CDR3 protein: CASSSRTSGTLSYEQYF
CDR3 DNA: TGTGCCAGCAGCTCACGGACTAGCGGGACCCTCTCCTACGAGCAGTACTTC

V gene: TRBV30
J gene: TRBJ2-7
D gene: TRBD1
CDR3 length: 14
clone size: NA
CDR3 protein: CASTRDRVSYEQYF
CDR3 DNA: TGTGCCTCGACCCGGGACAGGGTTTCTTACGAGCAGTACTTC

V gene: TRBV19
J gene: TRBJ2-5
D gene: NA
CDR3 length: 12
clone size: once
CDR3 protein: CASSVTEETQYF
CDR3 DNA: TGTGCCAGTAGTGTAACAGAAGAGACCCAGTACTTC

V gene: TRBV2
J gene: TRBJ2-7
D gene: NA
CDR3 length: 12
clone size: once
CDR3 protein: CATRPASYEQYF
CDR3 DNA: TGTGCCACCCGACCGGCTTCCTACGAGCAGTACTTC

V gene: TRBV5-4
J gene: TRBJ2-2
D gene: TRBD2
CDR3 length: 19
clone size: NA
CDR3 protein: CASSFETSGRESKGGELFF
CDR3 DNA: TGTGCCAGCAGCTTTGAAACTAGCGGGAGGGAAAGTAAAGGCGGGGAGCTGTTTTTT

V gene: TRBV18
J gene: TRBJ2-3
D gene: NA
CDR3 length: 15
clone size: once
CDR3 protein: CASSPGSTSTDTQYF
CDR3 DNA: TGTGCCAGCTCACCCGGGAGCACTAGCACAGATACGCAGTATTTT

V gene: TRBV7-2
J gene: TRBJ2-7
D gene: TRBD2
CDR3 length: 14
clone size: NA
CDR3 protein: CASSLDIYGTRIFF
CDR3 DNA: TGTGCCAGCAGCTTAGACATCTATGGGACTAGGATATTCTTC

V gene: TRBV28
J gene: TRBJ1-4
D gene: NA
CDR3 length: 13
clone size: once
CDR3 protein: CASSKREGEKLFF
CDR3 DNA: TGTGCCAGCAGTAAGCGGGAGGGCGAAAAACTGTTTTTT

V gene: TRBV18
J gene: TRBJ1-4
D gene: NA
CDR3 length: 16
clone size: NA
CDR3 protein: CASSQNEGTTNEKLFF
CDR3 DNA: TGTGCCAGCTCACAGAACGAGGGTACAACTAATGAAAAACTGTTTTTT

V gene: TRBV28
J gene: TRBJ2-7
D gene: TRBD1
CDR3 length: 18
clone size: NA
CDR3 protein: CASSLGPGDSRISYEQYF
CDR3 DNA: TGTGCCAGCAGTTTAGGTCCAGGGGACAGCCGTATCTCCTACGAGCAGTACTTC

V gene: TRBV14
J gene: TRBJ2-7
D gene: NA
CDR3 length: 15
clone size: NA
CDR3 protein: CASSHPPGQIYEQYF
CDR3 DNA: TGTGCCAGCAGCCATCCCCCGGGACAAATCTACGAGCAGTACTTC

V gene: TRBV2
J gene: TRBJ2-2
D gene: NA
CDR3 length: 14
clone size: NA
CDR3 protein: CASSRASVTGELFF
CDR3 DNA: TGTGCCAGCTCGAGGGCATCGGTCACCGGGGAGCTGTTTTTT

V gene: TRBV7-9
J gene: TRBJ2-7
D gene: NA
CDR3 length: 17
clone size: NA
CDR3 protein: CASSLALDAAGSYEQYF
CDR3 DNA: TGTGCCAGCAGTTTAGCCCTGGACGCAGCCGGTTCCTACGAGCAGTACTTC

V gene: TRBV28
J gene: TRBJ2-3
D gene: TRBD2
CDR3 length: 17
clone size: NA
CDR3 protein: CASSLPGLAGTTDTQYF
CDR3 DNA: TGTGCCAGCAGTTTACCCGGACTAGCGGGAACCACAGATACGCAGTATTTT